The entry that follows covers one T cell receptor (beta chain) sequence. Germline CDR1 reads SNHLY; CDR2 reads FYNNEI. V lost 8 bases and J 5 bases, leaving 13 bases between the germline ends. The CDR3 length is 13 residues. These data belong to a study of blood T cell repertoires in COVID-19. Overall study: From T cells, B-cell-depleted T cells, or PBMCs came the material, which was cDNA or gDNA.

The repertoire was sequenced with immunoSEQ multiplex PCR; TCRdb's copy has only in-frame clones and lacks some. This sample yields 60,000 or so clones, of which just under 85% are seen a single time; 3.5% belongs to the top ten. The source is a man between 60 and 70 years old with acute or convalescent COVID-19. Material: peripheral blood. The rearrangement uses TRBV2 and TRBJ2-1; a possible D gene is TRBD2 (6 bases). The CDR3, as DNA: TGTGCCAGCCGCCGGGACTCAGACAATGAGCAGTTCTTC. This codes for CASRRDSDNEQFF.